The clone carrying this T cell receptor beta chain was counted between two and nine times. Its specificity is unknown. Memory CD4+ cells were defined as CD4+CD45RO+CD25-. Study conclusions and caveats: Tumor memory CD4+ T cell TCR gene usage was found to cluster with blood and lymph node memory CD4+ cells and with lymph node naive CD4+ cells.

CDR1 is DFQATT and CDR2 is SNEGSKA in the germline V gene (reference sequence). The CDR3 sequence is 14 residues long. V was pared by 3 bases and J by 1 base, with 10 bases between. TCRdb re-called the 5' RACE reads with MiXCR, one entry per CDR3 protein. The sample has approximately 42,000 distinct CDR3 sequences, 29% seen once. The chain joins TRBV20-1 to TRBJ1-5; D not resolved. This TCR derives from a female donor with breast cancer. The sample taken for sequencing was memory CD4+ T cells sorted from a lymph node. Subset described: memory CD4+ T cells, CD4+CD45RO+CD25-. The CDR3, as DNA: TGCAGTGCTAGCTGGGTTGGGAGCAATCAGCCCCAGCATTTT. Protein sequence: CSASWVGSNQPQHF.